One sample yielded the 13 T cell receptor beta chains listed below, sequenced in a study of STAT5B mutations in CD4+ large granular lymphocyte leukemia. Repertoires were generated with immunoSEQ multiplex PCR, while TCRdb's copy carries only in-frame clones and drops some. The table lists around 23,000 clones, approximately 81% of them singletons. Input material: CD4+ T cells from blood buffy coats. These receptors originate from a human donor in good health.

The CDR3 spells CASSQTQTGANVLTF. The CDR3 DNA follows: TGTGCCAGCAGTCAAACCCAGACCGGGGCCAACGTCCTGACTTTC. V and J are TRBV6-5 and TRBJ2-6; D is uncertain. The V gene's germline CDR1 is MNHEY and CDR2 SVGAGI. Trimming took off 5 bases at V and 4 bases at J, with 12 bases between the two ends. This CDR3 spans 15 amino acids.

The V and J genes are TRBV2 and TRBJ2-7, with no clear D. Germline-derived CDR1 and CDR2 are SNHLY and FYNNEI. The CDR3 is 12 amino acids. The V gene lost 8 bases and the J gene lost 0 bases, with 8 bases spanning the gap. The CDR3, as DNA: TGTGCCAGCGGCGGCACCTCCTACGAGCAGTACTTC. It translates to CASGGTSYEQYF.

The chain links TRBV6-6 to TRBJ2-2, with TRBD2 identical over 8 bases. With V trimmed by 3 bases and J by 6 bases, 6 bases remained unmatched. CDR1 and CDR2 from the germline V gene are MNHNY and SVGAGI (reference sequence). CDR3 length equals 15 residues. The CDR3 DNA sequence: TGTGCCAGCAGTTATGTAGCGGGAACCCCCGGGGAGCTGTTTTTT. Encoded protein: CASSYVAGTPGELFF.

This clone was detected only a few times. The chain carries TRBV7-8 and TRBJ2-1; 7 bases are shared with TRBD2. Germline values: CDR1 SGHVS, CDR2 FQNEAQ. The trim removed 5 bases at V and 3 bases at J, leaving 4 bases unmatched. CDR3 length equals 14 residues. The CDR3 region has the DNA TGTGCCAGCAGCCCAGGACTAGACTACAATGAGCAGTTCTTC. It translates to CASSPGLDYNEQFF. Combining the CDR3 with reference TRBV7-8 and TRBJ2-1 gives the whole variable domain GAGVSQSPRYKVAKRGQDVALRCDPISGHVSLFWYQQALGQGPEFLTYFQNEAQLDKSGLPSDRFFAERPEGSVSTLKIQRTQQEDSAVYLCASSPGLDYNEQFFGPGTRLTVL.

The J gene is TRBJ1-2, the V gene TRBV4-2; the match to TRBD1 covers 8 bases. The length of the CDR3 is 19 residues. The trim removed 3 bases at V and 0 bases at J, leaving 15 bases unmatched. The germline V gene has CDR1 LGHNA and CDR2 YNFKEQ. This chain's CDR3 is CASSHLTGERPGANYGYTF. The CDR3 DNA is TGTGCCAGCAGCCACCTGACAGGGGAAAGGCCGGGAGCTAACTATGGCTACACCTTC.

The chain has TRBV27 and TRBJ2-7; 9 bases align to TRBD1. Germline CDR1 reads MNHEY; CDR2 reads SMNVEV (reference sequence). The CDR3 sequence is 16 residues long. The ends lost 6 bases at V and 3 bases at J; junction bases unmatched: 12. In nucleotides, the CDR3 is TGTGCCAGCAGCCGCGATGGGGGACAGGGCAACTACGAGCAGTACTTC. Translating gives CASSRDGGQGNYEQYF.

This clone is a singleton in its sample. V usage is TRBV14 and J usage is TRBJ2-6; D is perhaps TRBD1 or TRBD2 (6 bases each). CDR1 and CDR2 (germline): SGHDN, FVKESK. This CDR3 is built from 19 residues. V was clipped by 0 bases and J by 6 bases, with 21 bases between them. The CDR3 nucleotides are TGTGCCAGCAGCCAAGAAAGAAGGGGACTCTACAGGGAGGCCAACGTCCTGACTTTC. Residues: CASSQERRGLYREANVLTF.

The table lists this clone with a count of one. The chain joins TRBV9 to TRBJ1-4; weak D call: TRBD1 (6 bases). The germline V and J ends were trimmed by 3 bases and 10 bases, with 25 bases remaining between them. The CDR3 extends over 17 amino acids. CDR1 is SGDLS and CDR2 is YYNGEE in the germline V gene. The CDR3 spells CASSAGTMGGVFGKLFF. For the CDR3, the DNA is TGTGCCAGCAGCGCCGGGACAATGGGGGGAGTATTTGGAAAACTGTTTTTT.

The chain joins TRBV19 to TRBJ1-5; D is unresolved. This CDR3 is 14 amino acids long. The V end lost 9 bases, the J end lost 2 bases, and 14 bases lay between the germline ends. The germline V gene has CDR1 LNHDA and CDR2 SQIVND (reference sequence). The CDR3 here is CARPGYNGNQPQHF. The CDR3 nucleotides are TGTGCCAGGCCCGGATACAATGGCAATCAGCCCCAGCATTTT.

This clone was counted a few times. The V gene is TRBV30, the J gene TRBJ1-4; 8 bases agree with TRBD1. CDR1 is GTSNPN, CDR2 SVGIG, per germline (reference sequence). V was clipped by 4 bases and J by 5 bases; unmatched bases: 9. This CDR3 has 15 residues. The CDR3 coding sequence is TGTGCCTGGACCGGCACAGGGGGTGGAAATGAAAAACTGTTTTTT. Protein: CAWTGTGGGNEKLFF.

The V and J genes are TRBV7-6 and TRBJ2-7, with D perhaps matching TRBD2 (7 bases). There are 15 residues in the CDR3. Germline loops: CDR1 SGHVS, CDR2 FNYEAQ. V was cut by 6 bases and J by 3 bases, with 18 bases left in between. The CDR3 DNA sequence: TGTGCCAGCAGTCACAGGGCGCGGGGGATCTACGAGCAGTACTTC. Translating gives CASSHRARGIYEQYF.

This clone has just one count. Other nucleotide sequences in the sample specify the same CDR3. The chain uses TRBV4-1 and TRBJ2-1; 9 positions agree with TRBD1. With 4 bases clipped from V and 6 bases from J, the junction kept 13 bases outside the gene matches. Germline V gene lookup returns CDR1 MGHRA and CDR2 YSYEKL. The CDR3 spans 17 residues. CDR3 DNA sequence: TGCGCCAGCAGCCGGGAGGGACAGGGTAAGTCGGTCAATGAGCAGTTCTTC. Its protein is CASSREGQGKSVNEQFF.

V is TRBV7-9 and J is TRBJ1-5; no clear D gene. In germline, CDR1 is SEHNR, CDR2 FQNEAQ (reference sequence). This CDR3 region has 13 residues. V gave up 1 base and J gave up 0 bases, with 1 base separating them. CDR3 region: CASSLVSNQPQHF. The CDR3 coding sequence is TGTGCCAGCAGCTTAGTTAGCAATCAGCCCCAGCATTTT.